This record covers a single TCR beta chain. These data originate in a study of blood T cell repertoires in COVID-19. Source study methods: Scientists estimated how many nucleated cells there were by amplifying reference gene primers. Measured with immunoSEQ multiplex PCR; TCRdb has only the in-frame clones, and not every one. V and J calls and clone size come straight from that table; D and trimming were deduced from the DNA. This table has about 300,000 clones, roughly 83% appearing once. Germline V lookup: CDR1 MNHEY, CDR2 SVGEGT. Trimming took 2 bases from V and 3 from J, leaving 14 bases between them. The CDR3 is made up of 15 amino acids.

This TCR was sampled from a woman aged 50 to 65 with acute or convalescent COVID-19. The rearrangement uses TRBV6-2 or TRBV6-3 and TRBJ2-7; perhaps TRBD2 as D (6 bases). The sample was peripheral blood. The CDR3 region is CASSYPERAHYEQYF. CDR3 DNA sequence: TGTGCCAGCAGTTACCCCGAGCGGGCTCACTACGAGCAGTACTTC.